Listed here are 4 T cell receptor beta chains from one sample, sequenced in a study of T-cell memory formation after mild COVID-19 (dated by TCRdb to about 2021). The library was made by 5' RACE. TCRdb shows the sequencer as Illumina NovaSeq 6000. In TCRdb, the public reads were trimmed at Q25 with fastp and aligned with MiXCR, with productive beta chains retained. All rows with the same CDR3 protein become a single entry with the most common DNA and genes. The sample has about 180,000 distinct CDR3 sequences on record, roughly 20% of them singletons. The ten largest clones capture around 3.9% of the sample. The sequenced sample consisted of PBMCs or a T cell subset sorted from them (not recorded which). Source of these receptors: a young man who had mild COVID-19 (a few samples of this study predate the infection). The sample titles of this study are shuffled in the database, so cell type and time point are left out; the donor was told from shared clones.

In its sample, this clonotype was seen a few times. CDR3 sequence reads: CASSPGQGFSSSYEQYF. The CDR3 region has the DNA TGTGCCAGCAGCCCGGGACAGGGATTTTCATCTTCCTACGAGCAGTACTTC. The V gene is TRBV2, the J gene TRBJ2-7; 9 bases line up with TRBD1. Germline V gives CDR1 SNHLY, CDR2 FYNNEI. Trimming removed 6 bases from V and 1 base from J; junction bases left unmatched: 13. CDR3 length: 17 amino acids.

This clonotype was counted a few times. J is TRBJ1-2 and V is TRBV7-2; 10 bases are a match to TRBD1. CDR1 SGHTA and CDR2 FQGNSA come from the germline V gene. This CDR3 comprises 15 residues. V lost 3 bases, J lost 4 bases, and 5 bases stayed unmatched. The CDR3 bases are TGTGCCAGCAGCTTTGGGACAGGGGTGGGCTATGGCTACACCTTC. This codes for CASSFGTGVGYGYTF.

The table lists this clonotype with a few counts. This chain links TRBV18 with TRBJ1-2, with 12 bases aligning to TRBD1. This CDR3 has 18 residues. Trimming cost V 4 bases and J 4 bases; bases outside gene matches: 13. Germline lookup yields CDR1 KGHSH and CDR2 LQKENI. CDR3 loop: CASSRTALGQGAFYGYTF. The CDR3, as DNA: TGTGCCAGCTCACGAACGGCATTGGGACAGGGGGCCTTCTATGGCTACACCTTC.

This clonotype has a count of ten or more. The chain couples TRBV15 to TRBJ2-1; D not certain. The germline gives CDR1 LNHNV, CDR2 YYDKDF (reference sequence). The V end was cut by 0 bases, the J end by 12 bases, with 15 bases between. The CDR3 has 14 amino acids. CDR3 coding DNA: TGTGCCACCAGCAGAGATTCGGGCCCGGTCAGGCAGTTCTTC. It translates to CATSRDSGPVRQFF. Full variable domain (rest looked up from reference TRBV15 and TRBJ2-1): DAMVIQNPRYQVTQFGKPVTLSCSQTLNHNVMYWYQQKSSQAPKLLFHYYDKDFNNEADTPDNFQSRRPNTSFCFLDIRSPGLGDTAMYLCATSRDSGPVRQFFGPGTRLTVL.